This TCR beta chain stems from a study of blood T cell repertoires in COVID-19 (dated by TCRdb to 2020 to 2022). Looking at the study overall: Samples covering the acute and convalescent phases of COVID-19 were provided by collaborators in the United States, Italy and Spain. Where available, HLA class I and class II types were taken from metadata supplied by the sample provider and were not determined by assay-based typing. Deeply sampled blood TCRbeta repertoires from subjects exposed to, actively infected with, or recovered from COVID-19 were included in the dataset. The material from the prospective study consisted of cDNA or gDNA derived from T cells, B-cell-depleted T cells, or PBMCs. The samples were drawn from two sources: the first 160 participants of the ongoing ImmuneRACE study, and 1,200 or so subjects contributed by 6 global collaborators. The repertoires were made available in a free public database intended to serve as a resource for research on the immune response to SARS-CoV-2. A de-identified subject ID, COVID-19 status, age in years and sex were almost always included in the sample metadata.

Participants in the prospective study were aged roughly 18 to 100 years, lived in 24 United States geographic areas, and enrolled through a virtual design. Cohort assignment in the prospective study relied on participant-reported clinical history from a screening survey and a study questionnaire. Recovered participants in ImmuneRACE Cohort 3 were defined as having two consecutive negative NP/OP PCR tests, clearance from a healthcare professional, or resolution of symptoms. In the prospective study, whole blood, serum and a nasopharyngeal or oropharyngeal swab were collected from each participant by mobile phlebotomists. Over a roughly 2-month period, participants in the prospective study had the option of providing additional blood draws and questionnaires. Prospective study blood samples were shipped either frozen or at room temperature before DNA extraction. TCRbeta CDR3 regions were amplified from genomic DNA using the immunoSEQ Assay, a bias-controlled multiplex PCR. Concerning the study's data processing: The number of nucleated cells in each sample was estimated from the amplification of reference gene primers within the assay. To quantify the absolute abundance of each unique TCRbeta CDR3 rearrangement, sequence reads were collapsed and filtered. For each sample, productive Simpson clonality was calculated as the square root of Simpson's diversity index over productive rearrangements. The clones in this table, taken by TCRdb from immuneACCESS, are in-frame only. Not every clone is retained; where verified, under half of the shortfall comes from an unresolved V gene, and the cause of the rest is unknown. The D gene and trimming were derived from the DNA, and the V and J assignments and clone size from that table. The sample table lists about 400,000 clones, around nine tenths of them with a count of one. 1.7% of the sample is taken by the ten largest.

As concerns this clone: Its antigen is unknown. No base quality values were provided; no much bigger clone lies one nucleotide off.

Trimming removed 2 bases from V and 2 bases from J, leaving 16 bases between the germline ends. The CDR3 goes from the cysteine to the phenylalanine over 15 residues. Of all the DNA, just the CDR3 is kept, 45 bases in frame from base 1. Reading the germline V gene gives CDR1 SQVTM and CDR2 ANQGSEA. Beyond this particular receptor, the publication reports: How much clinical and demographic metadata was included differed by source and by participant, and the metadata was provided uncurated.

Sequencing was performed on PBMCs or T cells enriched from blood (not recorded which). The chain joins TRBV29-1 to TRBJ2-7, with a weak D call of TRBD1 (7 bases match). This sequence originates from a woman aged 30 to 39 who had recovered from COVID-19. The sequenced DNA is TGCAGCGTTGAAAAGGGGCAGGGGGGAACCTACGAGCAGTACTTC. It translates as CSVEKGQGGTYEQYF.